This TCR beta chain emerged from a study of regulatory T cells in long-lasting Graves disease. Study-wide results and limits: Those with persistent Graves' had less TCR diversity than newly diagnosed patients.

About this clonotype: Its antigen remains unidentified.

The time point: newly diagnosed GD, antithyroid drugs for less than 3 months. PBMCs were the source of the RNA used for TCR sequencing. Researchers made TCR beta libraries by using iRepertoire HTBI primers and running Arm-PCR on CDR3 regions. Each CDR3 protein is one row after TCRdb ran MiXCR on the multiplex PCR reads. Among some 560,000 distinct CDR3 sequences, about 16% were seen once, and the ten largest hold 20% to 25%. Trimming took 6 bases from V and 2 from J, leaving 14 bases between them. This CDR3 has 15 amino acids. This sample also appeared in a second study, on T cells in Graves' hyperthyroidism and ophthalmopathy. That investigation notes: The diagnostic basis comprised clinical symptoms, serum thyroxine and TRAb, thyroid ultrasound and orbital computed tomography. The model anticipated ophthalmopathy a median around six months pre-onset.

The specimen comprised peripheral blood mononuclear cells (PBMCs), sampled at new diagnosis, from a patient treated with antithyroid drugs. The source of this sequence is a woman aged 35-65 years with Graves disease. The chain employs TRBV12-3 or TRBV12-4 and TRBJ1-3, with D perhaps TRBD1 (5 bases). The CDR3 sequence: CASSPAVGPGNTIYF. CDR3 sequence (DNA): TGTGCCAGCAGCCCCGCGGTGGGGCCTGGAAACACCATATATTTT.